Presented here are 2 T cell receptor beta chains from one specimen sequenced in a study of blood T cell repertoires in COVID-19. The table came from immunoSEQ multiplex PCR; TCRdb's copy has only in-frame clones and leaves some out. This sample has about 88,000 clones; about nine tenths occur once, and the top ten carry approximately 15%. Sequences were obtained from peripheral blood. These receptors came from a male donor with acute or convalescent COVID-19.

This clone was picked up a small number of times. CDR3 sequence: CASSEGLTGYGYTF. The CDR3 nucleotides read TGTGCCAGCAGTGAAGGGTTGACCGGGTATGGCTACACCTTC. The chain uses TRBV6-1 and TRBJ1-2; unclear D gene. Germline V gene data show CDR1 as MNHNS and CDR2 as SASEGT. The V end was cut by 1 base, the J end by 5 bases, with 11 bases between. The CDR3 is made up of 14 amino acids.

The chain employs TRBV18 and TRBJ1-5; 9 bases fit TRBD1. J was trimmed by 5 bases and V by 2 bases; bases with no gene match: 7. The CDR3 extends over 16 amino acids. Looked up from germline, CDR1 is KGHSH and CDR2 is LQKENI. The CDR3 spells CASSPFDRGVDQPQHF. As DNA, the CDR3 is TGTGCCAGCTCACCATTCGACAGGGGGGTTGATCAGCCCCAGCATTTT.